This T cell receptor (beta chain) was sequenced during a study of PD-1 blockade in classical Hodgkin lymphoma. Points from the study as a whole: Healthy donors were reported to have higher baseline TCR diversity than newly diagnosed patients. Whoever responded completely had baseline diversity much like that seen in newly diagnosed patients.

The CDR3 runs 15 residues. V gave up 1 base and J gave up 4 bases, with 13 bases separating them. CDR1 is SNHLY and CDR2 is FYNNEI in the germline V gene. Every one of the patients relapsed after autologous stem cell transplantation (brentuximab vedotin exposure was variable). On this clone: Its antigen is not known.

The table came from immunoSEQ multiplex PCR; TCRdb's copy has only in-frame clones and leaves some out. This sample yields 30,000 to 40,000 clones, of which over 60% are seen a single time; roughly 15% belongs to the top ten. This material consisted of peripheral blood mononuclear cells (PBMCs), taken before the second cycle of nivolumab. The clonotype comes from a human donor with classical Hodgkin lymphoma. The gene calls are TRBV2 and TRBJ1-2; TRBD1 might be the D (5 bases). The DNA of the CDR3 is TGTGCCAGCAGTGAAGAGCAGGGAACTGCCTATGGCTACACCTTC. Protein product: CASSEEQGTAYGYTF. The whole variable domain, remainder taken from reference TRBV2 and TRBJ1-2, is EPEVTQTPSHQVTQMGQEVILRCVPISNHLYFYWYRQILGQKVEFLVSFYNNEISEKSEIFDDQFSVERPDGSNFTLKIRSTKLEDSAMYFCASSEEQGTAYGYTFGSGTRLTVV.